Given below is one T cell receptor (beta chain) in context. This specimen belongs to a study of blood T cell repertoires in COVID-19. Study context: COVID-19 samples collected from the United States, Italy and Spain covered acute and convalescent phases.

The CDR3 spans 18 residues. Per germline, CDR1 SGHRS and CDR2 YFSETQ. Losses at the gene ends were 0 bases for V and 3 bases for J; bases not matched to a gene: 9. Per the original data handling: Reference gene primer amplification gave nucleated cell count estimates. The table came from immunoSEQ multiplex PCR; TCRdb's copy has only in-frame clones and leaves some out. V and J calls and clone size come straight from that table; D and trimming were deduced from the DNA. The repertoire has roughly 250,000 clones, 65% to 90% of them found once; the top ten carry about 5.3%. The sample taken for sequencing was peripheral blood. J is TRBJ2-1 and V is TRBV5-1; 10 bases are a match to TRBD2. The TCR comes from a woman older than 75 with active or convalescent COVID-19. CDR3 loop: CASSLEASGSSDYNEQFF. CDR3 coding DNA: TGCGCCAGCAGCTTGGAGGCTAGCGGGAGCTCGGACTACAATGAGCAGTTCTTC.